These 20 T cell receptor beta chains were sequenced from one sample in a study of T cell responses to AZD1222 COVID-19 vaccine. Data came from immunoSEQ multiplex PCR; TCRdb stores just in-frame clones and leaves some out. Seen here are 150,000 or so clones, roughly 90% observed once, and the top ten hold 1.4%. The material sequenced was peripheral blood, taken on day 0 of AZD1222 vaccination. These receptors originate from an adult in good health.

In this sample, this clone turned up a few times. The V and J genes are TRBV29-1 and TRBJ2-7; TRBD1 matches 8 bases. From germline, CDR1 is SQVTM and CDR2 ANQGSEA. The CDR3 loop spans 14 amino acids. V shed 7 bases and J 3 bases; nucleotides not matched to a gene: 11. The CDR3: CSAKSGTGLYEQYF. The CDR3 region has the DNA TGCAGCGCAAAGTCCGGGACAGGCCTCTACGAGCAGTACTTC.

The gene calls are TRBV27 and TRBJ1-2; a possible D gene is TRBD1 (6 bases). CDR3 length: 14 residues. From germline, CDR1 is MNHEY and CDR2 SMNVEV (reference sequence). V lost 8 bases and J lost 7, with 20 bases in between. As DNA, the CDR3 is TGTGCCAGCCGAGACACAGGGAAGAGAGGTGGCTACACCTTC. It specifies CASRDTGKRGGYTF.

The rearrangement joins TRBV27 to TRBJ2-7; 10 nucleotides align to TRBD1. Germline loops: CDR1 MNHEY, CDR2 SMNVEV (reference sequence). The CDR3 is 15 residues long. J was trimmed by 3 bases and V by 4 bases; bases with no gene match: 6. CDR3: CASSSSGTGDYEQYF. The DNA of the CDR3 is TGTGCCAGCAGTTCCTCCGGGACAGGGGACTACGAGCAGTACTTC.

V is TRBV12-3 or TRBV12-4 and J is TRBJ1-3; perhaps TRBD1 as D (6 bases). This CDR3 has 13 residues. The V gene lost 5 bases and the J gene lost 4 bases, with 9 bases spanning the gap. This CDR3 is CASSTDRGNTIYF. The CDR3 DNA sequence: TGTGCCAGCAGTACTGACAGGGGAAACACCATATATTTT.

J is TRBJ2-2 and V is TRBV27; D remains unclear. Trimming stripped 6 bases from V and 6 bases from J, with 5 bases between. This CDR3 comprises 11 residues. Germline loops: CDR1 MNHEY, CDR2 SMNVEV (reference sequence). Here the CDR3 reads CASRVAGELFF. Written as DNA, the CDR3 is TGTGCCAGCAGGGTGGCCGGGGAGCTGTTTTTT.

V is TRBV9 and J is TRBJ1-4; weak D call: TRBD1 (5 bases). Trimming took 3 bases from V and 10 from J, leaving 22 bases between them. The CDR3 consists of 16 residues. In germline, CDR1 is SGDLS, CDR2 YYNGEE. CDR3: CASSASSFGDAGKLFF. Here the CDR3 DNA reads TGTGCCAGCAGCGCGTCTAGTTTCGGGGACGCCGGAAAACTGTTTTTT. Supplemented by reference TRBV9 and TRBJ1-4, the full variable domain reads DSGVTQTPKHLITATGQRVTLRCSPRSGDLSVYWYQQSLDQGLQFLIQYYNGEERAKGNILERFSAQQFPDLHSELNLSSLELGDSALYFCASSASSFGDAGKLFFGSGTQLSVL.

CDR3 residues: CASSLGTGGRAFF. As DNA, the CDR3 is TGTGCCAGCAGCTTAGGTACAGGGGGTCGAGCTTTCTTT. The chain joins TRBV11-2 to TRBJ1-1; 8 nucleotides align to TRBD1. Germline-derived CDR1 and CDR2 are SGHAT and FQNNGV. CDR3 length: 13 amino acids. V was clipped by 1 base and J by 10 bases; unmatched bases: 5.

V and J are TRBV12-3 or TRBV12-4 and TRBJ2-1; D not resolved. Between the trimmed V and J ends, which lost 1 base and 12 bases, there was a span of 7 bases. The CDR3 has 11 amino acids. The CDR3 DNA is TGTGCCAGCAGTTTAGAGGTCCGGCAGTTCTTC. Protein product: CASSLEVRQFF.

This sequence joins TRBV14 and TRBJ1-2, with 8 bases matching TRBD1. V was pared by 4 bases and J by 2 bases, with 9 bases of the junction left unmatched. Germline loops: CDR1 SGHDN, CDR2 FVKESK. This CDR3 contains 16 residues. CDR3 bases: TGTGCCAGCAGCCGATTACAGGGGGTGCGGAACTATGGCTACACCTTC. Its protein product is CASSRLQGVRNYGYTF.

V usage is TRBV9 and J usage is TRBJ2-2; 7 bases are shared with TRBD2. Germline V CDR1 and CDR2: SGDLS, YYNGEE. The length of the CDR3 is 16 residues. The V segment lost 0 bases and the J segment 2 bases; nucleotides outside the gene matches: 4. In nucleotides, the CDR3 is TGTGCCAGCAGCGTAGCTAGCGGCACTAACACCGGGGAGCTGTTTTTT. This translates into CASSVASGTNTGELFF.

V gene TRBV4-3 combines with J gene TRBJ1-2; the D is unclear. The CDR3 spans 15 residues. Deletions cut 0 bases from V and 8 bases from J, with 16 bases between. Germline CDR1 reads LGHNA; CDR2 reads YSLEER. This CDR3 reads CASSQDLWARSGYTF. The CDR3 DNA reads as TGCGCCAGCAGCCAAGATTTGTGGGCCAGGAGCGGCTACACCTTC.

This chain uses TRBV25-1 with TRBJ1-2, with D possibly matching TRBD1 (6 bases). The germline V and J ends were trimmed by 3 bases and 4 bases, with 18 bases remaining between them. Germline loops: CDR1 MGHDK, CDR2 SYGVNS. This CDR3 spans 16 amino acids. DNA for the CDR3: TGTGCCAGCAGTGATTCGGGACACACTACTCTCTATGGCTACACCTTC. Protein: CASSDSGHTTLYGYTF.

The rearrangement uses TRBV25-1 and TRBJ1-6; 7 bases align to TRBD1. This CDR3 is built from 16 residues. Germline trimming cut 1 base from V and 5 bases from J; bases unmatched to any gene: 5. Germline V gives CDR1 MGHDK, CDR2 SYGVNS. CDR3 bases: TGTGCCAGCAGTGAATTGGGAGGGGGCGATAATTCACCCCTCCACTTT. This translates into CASSELGGGDNSPLHF.

V gene TRBV7-2 combines with J gene TRBJ2-3, with 10 bases matching TRBD2. V gave up 2 bases and J gave up 4 bases; unmatched junction bases: 3. CDR3 length equals 15 residues. Germline-derived CDR1 and CDR2 are SGHTA and FQGNSA. This chain's CDR3 is CASSLSSGSPDTQYF. DNA of the CDR3: TGTGCCAGCAGCTTATCTAGCGGGAGCCCAGATACGCAGTATTTT.

This rearrangement joins TRBV19 to TRBJ2-2, with TRBD2 matching 13 bases. Germline V CDR1 and CDR2: LNHDA, SQIVND (reference sequence). V shed 7 bases, J shed 4 bases, and the junction held 12 bases outside the gene matches. The CDR3 has 18 amino acids. The DNA of the CDR3 is TGTGCCAGTATTTTGACTAGCGGGAGGTTTATAGCCACCGGGGAGCTGTTTTTT. Residues: CASILTSGRFIATGELFF.

The chain carries TRBV7-8 and TRBJ1-1; D may be TRBD1 (6 bases). The CDR3 is 15 residues long. V was clipped by 5 bases and J by 11 bases, with 24 bases between them. Germline CDR1 SGHVS, CDR2 FQNEAQ. The CDR3 nucleotides read TGTGCCAGCAGCCGGGATCAGGGGCGCGCTCCCCCGGCTTTCTTT. Amino acid sequence: CASSRDQGRAPPAFF. Full variable domain (rest looked up from reference TRBV7-8 and TRBJ1-1): GAGVSQSPRYKVAKRGQDVALRCDPISGHVSLFWYQQALGQGPEFLTYFQNEAQLDKSGLPSDRFFAERPEGSVSTLKIQRTQQEDSAVYLCASSRDQGRAPPAFFGQGTRLTVV.

Remarks on this clone: Within the sample, other DNA sequences also encode this same CDR3. The chain couples TRBV29-1 to TRBJ1-1; D is unresolved. Germline assignment: CDR1 SQVTM and CDR2 ANQGSEA. Trimming cost V 1 base and J 5 bases, with 8 bases left between them. This CDR3 contains 12 residues. CDR3: CSVEGRGTEAFF. The DNA of the CDR3 is TGCAGCGTTGAAGGGAGAGGGACTGAAGCTTTCTTT.

V usage is TRBV7-2 and J usage is TRBJ2-3; TRBD2 agrees at 11 bases. CDR1 SGHTA and CDR2 FQGNSA come from the germline V gene. With V trimmed by 5 bases and J by 4 bases, 11 bases remained unmatched. The CDR3 consists of 17 residues. This CDR3 reads CASSRQTSGVSPDTQYF. CDR3 coding DNA: TGTGCCAGCAGCCGTCAGACTAGCGGGGTCTCCCCAGATACGCAGTATTTT.

This sequence joins TRBV11-3 and TRBJ2-7, with D perhaps TRBD1 or TRBD2 (5 bases each). The CDR3 is 14 residues long. Germline assignment: CDR1 SGHNT and CDR2 YENEEA. V dropped 1 base and J dropped 2 bases, with 9 bases sitting between them. CDR3 region: CASSLGEGPYEQYF. CDR3 DNA: TGTGCCAGCAGCTTAGGAGAGGGACCCTACGAGCAGTACTTC.

The rearrangement joins TRBV5-1 to TRBJ1-4; no definite D call. From germline, CDR1 is SGHRS and CDR2 YFSETQ. Between the trimmed V and J ends, which lost 2 bases and 6 bases, there was a span of 14 bases. The CDR3 is 15 amino acids. The CDR3 here is CASSFWGVGDEKLFF. As DNA, the CDR3 is TGCGCCAGCAGCTTTTGGGGAGTTGGAGATGAAAAACTGTTTTTT.